The TCR beta chain under discussion was sequenced for a study of shared clonotypes between healthy human individuals (dated by TCRdb to about 2020). The study in broad terms: Two women and a few men aged 18 to 49 years were included in the cohort. Per donor, three plates each were used for CD4 naive and CD4 memory, two for CD8 naive, and one for CD8 memory. To estimate repertoire size and how much clonotypes are shared between individuals, the study performed deep sequencing of blood TCR repertoires from 4 to 6 healthy adults. Libraries were prepared and TCR repertoires were sequenced by different laboratories using diverse techniques, in order to increase sequencing depth and limit assay-specific biases. Each donor's leukapheresis produced roughly between roughly 0.9 and 8.9 billion PBMCs. Points the paper makes about the study in general: Because the study included only a small number of donors, the genetic and exposure-history diversity represented was limited. When four donors were compared, the shared fraction of clonotypes was 5% to 6.5% for naive CD4, 3.5% to 4% for naive CD8, 2% to 2.5% for memory CD4, and 0.35% to 0.4% for memory CD8. Rarefaction of sorted-subset datasets indicated incomplete sequencing despite the large sequencing depth. Naive subsets generally had larger estimated clonotype richness than memory subsets did. Pairwise subsampling indicated that sequencing depth was expected to affect the degree of clonotype sharing among donors. Compared with non-shared clonotypes, the clonotypes found in all four sorted-subset donors had higher generation probabilities. Only blood was sampled, and tissue TCR repertoires likely differ from those in blood.

The CDR3 contains 15 residues, cysteine and phenylalanine counted. Only the CDR3 region is kept as DNA, spanning 45 bases read in frame from base 1. Via the germline V gene (reference sequence), CDR1 is SEHNR and CDR2 FQNEAQ. V lost 1 base and J lost 0 bases; the stretch between them is 6 bases long. About this clone: Its target antigen remains unknown. Base qualities are not provided; no much larger clone lies one nucleotide away.

Healthy HIV-negative adults with no recently reported acute infections or vaccinations were included as donors. Only Caucasian adults living in Nashville, Tennessee, USA were represented among the donors. CD4+ T cells were enriched through magnetic negative selection, after which naive cells were positively selected on CD45RA and the remaining negative fraction served as the memory subset. Blood was collected by leukapheresis, and PBMCs were isolated by Ficoll-Histopaque density gradient centrifugation and then cryopreserved in liquid nitrogen vapor phase. Purity and quantity of every magnetically sorted T cell population were checked by analytical flow cytometry. From each sorted fraction, genomic DNA was isolated and quantified by UV absorbance on a Nanodrop 2000c. TCR CDR3 regions were amplified from genomic DNA by multiplex PCR using the deep immunoSEQ assay. Extracted genomic DNA from each cell subset was spread evenly across all wells of several immunoSEQ 96-well plates, with each plate serving as a replicate. For sorted subsets, each replicate PCR was loaded with approximately 200 ng genomic DNA, equivalent to approximately 33,000 T cell genomes. Purified libraries were quantified with a Qubit 3.0 fluorometer, sized on a Bioanalyzer 2100, and re-quantified with the KAPA Library Quantification kit. Every immunoSEQ 96-well plate was sequenced on a dedicated single-read 150-cycle Illumina NextSeq 550 flow cell. As for the original processing: Because the immunoSEQ output included only junctional sequences and no quality scores, the filtering could not be the same as the filtering used for full-length reads. Sequences were annotated with PyIR, a Python wrapper for IgBLAST v1.9, and V/J genes and CDR3 were assigned using IMGT germline references. Reads with weak V/J assignments (E-value above 1e-6), missing CDR3, stop codons, out-of-frame junctions, or ambiguous translated residues were removed. V3J clonotypes were defined by identical inferred V gene, J gene, and CDR3 amino acid sequence. The percentage overlap between two repertoires was calculated by dividing the number of shared unique clonotypes by the size of the smaller repertoire. Repertoire richness was assessed with RTK rarefaction, the Chao1 estimator, and Recon v2.1 estimates of unobserved clonotypes. OLGA was used to compute generation probabilities for all TCRbeta clonotypes that the gDNA method yielded from a handful of donors. Imported from immuneACCESS, the table was reduced by TCRdb to in-frame sequences with V and J called. These copies leave out some clones; in studies compared against another copy, an unresolved V gene accounts for under half, and the cause of the remainder is not known. V and J calls and clone size come straight from that table; D and trimming were deduced from the DNA. This sample is represented by 2.5 million or so clones; around nine tenths of them were singletons. The ten largest clones represent 0.11% to 0.15% of the sample.

The specimen sequenced was naive CD4+ T cells sorted from blood. The cell subset or site label of this sample denotes: CD45RA+ positively selected. This chain joins TRBV7-9 to TRBJ2-2; matching of 5 bases hints at TRBD1 as the D gene. This TCR derives from a young man in good health. The DNA reads TGTGCCAGCAGCTTAGGGACACCGAACACCGGGGAGCTGTTTTTT. This yields the protein CASSLGTPNTGELFF. Outside the CDR3, residues come from the reference TRBV7-9 and TRBJ2-2 proteins, so the full variable domain is: DTGVSQNPRHKITKRGQNVTFRCDPISEHNRLYWYRQTLGQGPEFLTYFQNEAQLEKSRLLSDRFSAERPKGSFSTLEIQRTEQGDSAMYLCASSLGTPNTGELFFGEGSRLTVL.